Detailed here is one TCR beta chain. The antigen is unknown. The assay was immunoSEQ multiplex PCR, and TCRdb's table has in-frame clones only and misses some. Among about 82,000 clones listed, approximately 84% were seen once. This sample was taken from a study of memory CD4+ T cells and cytomegalovirus serostatus. General study results and limits: CD4+ memory repertoires contained about two fifths of the roughly 160 reported CMV TCRbeta sequences.

The sort gate was single viable CD3+CD4+CD8-CD45RO+ cells for memory CD4+ T cells. CDR1 and CDR2 from the germline V gene are SQVTM and ANQGSEA. The CDR3 is made up of 13 amino acids. The ends lost 2 bases at V and 8 bases at J; junction bases unmatched: 4. The TCR was taken from an adult in good health and CMV-seronegative. This chain links TRBV29-1 with TRBJ2-1, with 9 bases identical to TRBD1. Sequences were obtained from memory CD4+ T cells from blood. The CDR3 region has the DNA TGCAGCGTTGAACGACAGGGGGGGTATGAGCAGTTCTTC. Its protein product is CSVERQGGYEQFF.